This is a list of T cell receptor beta chains from one sample in a study of response to subunit inactivated influenza vaccine. TCRdb called the RT-PCR reads again in MiXCR, with one record for every CDR3 protein. Of roughly 500,000 distinct CDR3 sequences listed, approximately 24% are singletons. The same sample was also studied in work on T cells expressing NK-cell markers.

Material: CD4+ T cells sorted from PBMCs, obtained about 12 days after vaccination. The receptors were sampled from a man aged 50-60 years who received an inactivated influenza vaccine. The CDR3 runs from the conserved cysteine through the conserved F or W. D genes are given only for firm matches. Clone sizes are given selectively: once, few, many, or a class where the clone is expanded.

few,TRBJ2-1,15,TRBD2,TRBV28,CASRQGTSGYNEQFF,TGTGCCAGCAGACAGGGGACTAGCGGGTACAATGAGCAGTTCTTC
few,TRBJ2-1,15,-,TRBV10-3,CAISEGVAQYNEQFF,TGTGCCATCAGTGAGGGGGTAGCCCAATACAATGAGCAGTTCTTC
few,TRBJ2-1,17,-,TRBV12-5,CASGEPSGGPSYNEQFF,TGTGCTAGTGGTGAACCCTCAGGGGGGCCCTCCTACAATGAGCAGTTCTTC
few,TRBJ2-3,12,-,TRBV20-1,CSAVRYTDTQYF,TGCAGTGCAGTACGATACACAGATACGCAGTATTTT
-,TRBJ1-6,12,-,TRBV6-5,CASRTGNSPLHF,TGTGCCAGCAGAACGGGAAATTCACCCCTCCACTTT
-,TRBJ2-4,13,-,TRBV12-3/TRBV12-4,CASSHGQWDIQYF,TGTGCCAGCAGTCATGGACAGTGGGACATTCAGTACTTC
few,TRBJ1-1,17,TRBD1,TRBV12-3/TRBV12-4,CASSSSRQHRGTLEAFF,TGTGCCAGCAGTTCCTCAAGGCAGCACAGGGGAACCTTGGAAGCTTTCTTT
few,TRBJ2-7,15,-,TRBV5-1,CASAPQPGHSYEQYF,TGCGCCAGCGCCCCTCAACCGGGACATTCCTACGAGCAGTACTTC
-,TRBJ2-1,13,-,TRBV14,CASGNWGYNEQFF,TGTGCCAGCGGAAACTGGGGTTACAATGAGCAGTTCTTC
-,TRBJ2-1,15,TRBD1,TRBV5-1,CASSGDRVRSNEQFF,TGCGCCAGCAGCGGCGACAGGGTAAGGAGCAATGAGCAGTTCTTC
few,TRBJ2-3,13,-,TRBV3-1,CASSQRSTDTQYF,TGTGCCAGCAGCCAACGAAGCACAGATACGCAGTATTTT
many,TRBJ1-1,13,-,TRBV20-1,CSADQSANTEAFF,TGCAGTGCCGATCAGTCTGCCAACACTGAAGCTTTCTTT